This T cell receptor (beta chain) stems from a study of shared clonotypes between healthy human individuals. It was across several immunoSEQ plates that each subset's genomic DNA was evenly split. Profiled with immunoSEQ multiplex PCR; TCRdb holds only in-frame clones, not every one. In the table there are about 690,000 clones, 80% to 95% of which are singletons. V was trimmed by 3 bases and J by 0 bases, leaving 13 bases between them. This CDR3 contains 16 residues. Per the germline V gene, CDR1 is KGHSH and CDR2 is LQKENI. This TCR was sampled from a man aged 18-30 years in good health. Some clones in this sample may be carry-over from other donors' samples. The rearrangement links TRBV18 to TRBJ2-3; the D gene is possibly TRBD2 (6 bases). The specimen sequenced was memory CD8+ T cells from PBMCs. Indicated subset: CD45RO+ cells pooled with CCR7-negative TemRA cells. The CDR3 here is CASSPGLPDSTDTQYF. CDR3 nucleotide sequence: TGTGCCAGCTCACCGGGACTCCCGGATAGCACAGATACGCAGTATTTT.